This section outlines one T cell receptor beta chain sequence together with its context. Sequenced by immunoSEQ multiplex PCR; TCRdb stores in-frame clones only, minus some. The sample carries hundreds of thousands of clones, 89% recorded once. These data belong to a study of Ad26.COV2.S vaccination and SARS-CoV-2 variants. The V gene's germline CDR1 is LGHNA and CDR2 YNFKEQ. V was pared by 0 bases and J by 9 bases, with 8 bases of the junction left unmatched. The CDR3 is 16 amino acids. The treatment denotes: about 20 received Ad26.COV2.S at low or high dose, single or two shots; a few received placebo; per-sample allocation not given. Sample collection was performed on day 63 after the first vaccine or placebo injection.

This chain connects TRBV4-2 to TRBJ2-1; the match to TRBD2 covers 10 bases. The receptor comes from a person aged 18 to 65 who received the Ad26.COV2.S COVID-19 vaccine or a placebo. The material was peripheral blood, obtained in a trial of Ad26.COV2.S vaccine versus placebo. The CDR3 is CASSQDASGRVTEQFF. Written as DNA, the CDR3 is TGTGCCAGCAGCCAAGATGCTAGCGGGAGAGTCACTGAGCAGTTCTTC.